The sequence of this T cell receptor (beta chain) was determined in a study of blood T cell repertoires in COVID-19. Trimming cost V 4 bases and J 7 bases, with 17 bases left between them. The CDR3 runs to 14 residues. Germline loops: CDR1 SGHNT, CDR2 YYREEE (reference sequence). Method: immunoSEQ multiplex PCR; TCRdb's copy keeps in-frame clones and lacks some. This sample has 390,000 or so clones, with roughly four fifths found just once. Symptom resolution, clearance, or two negative PCRs marked the recovered donors of Cohort 3. The receptor comes from a woman between 50 and 59 years old who had recovered from COVID-19. The chain uses TRBV5-4 and TRBJ1-2, with D perhaps matching TRBD1 (5 bases). The material sequenced was PBMCs or T cells enriched from blood (not recorded which). The CDR3 nucleotides are TGTGCCAGCAGCCCATTGGGGGGGAATGTTGGCTACACCTTC. Translated: CASSPLGGNVGYTF.